This TCR beta chain comes out of a study of beta chain features in type 1 diabetes. The study, taken as a whole, reports: The study notes PCR might favor shorter templates equally in patients and controls.

Each of the CD4+ naive, central memory, regulatory and stem cell-like memory populations was sorted via CD45RO/CCR7/CD25/CD127/CD95/CD27. A word on this clone: Antigen unknown.

As every portion of the isolated RNA was reverse transcribed, the sequencing read expressed TCRB transcripts. TCRdb keeps only in-frame clones here, not all; method: immunoSEQ multiplex PCR. The data hold roughly 610,000 clones, with 15% to 18% observed a single time. The V and J ends lost 2 bases and 7 bases, in that order; junction bases with no gene match: 13. Germline-derived CDR1 and CDR2 are MGHRA and YSYEKL. The CDR3 runs to 17 residues. The material sequenced was naive CD4+ T cells from blood. The sequence was obtained from a man younger than 35 in good health. This chain uses TRBV4-1 with TRBJ1-2; TRBD1 matches at 10 bases. DNA of the CDR3: TGCGCCAGCAGCCAACCCCGACAGGGGGCGAGAAATCCTGGCTACACCTTC. It specifies CASSQPRQGARNPGYTF.